These 30 T cell receptor beta chains were sequenced from one sample in a study of regulatory T cells in long-lasting Graves disease. Time point of the sample: persistent/refractory GD, antithyroid drugs over 5 years with positive TRAb. PBMCs were the source of the RNA used for TCR sequencing. Library construction for TCR beta used iRepertoire HTBI primers and Arm-PCR of CDR3 regions. TCRdb ran MiXCR on the multiplex PCR reads and lists one entry per CDR3 protein. The profile covers 650,000 to 700,000 distinct CDR3 sequences, with approximately 31% appearing a single time and around 42% taken by the ten largest. This material consisted of peripheral blood mononuclear cells (PBMCs), taken when the disease was refractory, from a patient treated with antithyroid drugs. The receptor source for this set is a female donor with Graves disease.

The chain links TRBV5-1 to TRBJ1-2, with 9 bases that match TRBD1. The CDR3 runs to 14 residues. The trim removed 2 bases at V and 6 bases at J, leaving 5 bases unmatched. Germline-derived CDR1 and CDR2 are SGHRS and YFSETQ. The CDR3 here is CASSLKQGADGYTF. The CDR3 nucleotides read TGCGCCAGCAGCTTAAAACAGGGGGCCGATGGCTACACCTTC.

This clonotype was seen many times. This chain connects TRBV12-3 or TRBV12-4 to TRBJ1-2; 8 bases agree with TRBD1. The junction had 6 bases not matched to a gene; V was cut back by 6 bases and J by 0 bases. This CDR3 is 15 amino acids long. This CDR3 is CASRETGVSNYGYTF. As DNA, the CDR3 is TGTGCCAGCAGGGAGACAGGGGTCTCTAACTATGGCTACACCTTC.

This clonotype was seen more than once but under ten times. V and J are TRBV3-1 and TRBJ2-7, with D unresolved. The CDR3 covers 15 residues. The germline V gene encodes CDR1 LGHDT and CDR2 YNNKEL (reference sequence). The V end lost 0 bases, the J end lost 3 bases, and 12 bases lay between the germline ends. The CDR3 loop reads CASSQDPASSYEQYF. The CDR3 DNA is TGTGCCAGCAGCCAAGATCCGGCCAGCAGCTACGAGCAGTACTTC.

The V gene is TRBV7-3, the J gene TRBJ1-4; TRBD1 is a possible D gene (5 bases). The CDR3 covers 14 residues. CDR1 SGHTA and CDR2 FQGTGA come from the germline V gene. Trimming removed 5 bases at V and 8 bases at J, with 15 bases between. The CDR3 here is CASSAQEPLEKLFF. The CDR3 coding sequence is TGTGCCAGCAGCGCACAGGAACCGCTCGAAAAACTGTTTTTT.

In nucleotides, the CDR3 is TGTGCCAGCAGCTGGGATGGGGGCACTGAAGCTTTCTTT. This gives the protein CASSWDGGTEAFF. The genes are TRBV3-1 and TRBJ1-1; TRBD1 is a possible D gene (5 bases). The V gene lost 5 bases and the J gene lost 4 bases, with 11 bases spanning the gap. The CDR3 consists of 13 residues. CDR1 is LGHDT, CDR2 YNNKEL, per germline (reference sequence).

This clonotype was seen more than once but under ten times. The rearrangement joins TRBV20-1 to TRBJ1-1, with D unclear. V lost 2 bases and J lost 0, with 7 bases in between. This CDR3 is 13 amino acids long. CDR1 DFQATT and CDR2 SNEGSKA come from the germline V gene (reference sequence). CDR3 sequence (DNA): TGCAGTGCTAGAAAGGGCATGAACACTGAAGCTTTCTTT. It codes for CSARKGMNTEAFF.

This clonotype has a count of ten or more. The chain carries TRBV28 and TRBJ1-1; D is unclear. From germline, CDR1 is MDHEN and CDR2 SYDVKM. V dropped 3 bases and J dropped 5 bases, with 10 bases sitting between them. This CDR3 has 13 residues. The CDR3 reads CASSFYGSTEAFF. The CDR3 DNA is TGTGCCAGCAGTTTTTACGGATCGACTGAAGCTTTCTTT. The entire variable domain, with the rest obtained from reference TRBV28 and TRBJ1-1, is as follows: DVKVTQSSRYLVKRTGEKVFLECVQDMDHENMFWYRQDPGLGLRLIYFSYDVKMKEKGDIPEGYSVSREKKERFSLILESASTNQTSMYLCASSFYGSTEAFFGQGTRLTVV.

The CDR3 DNA sequence: TGTGCCAGCAGCGCTAGAGGGACAGGGCGGATCTATGGCTACACCTTC. Amino acids: CASSARGTGRIYGYTF. This chain connects TRBV9 to TRBJ1-2; 9 positions agree with TRBD1. This CDR3 spans 16 amino acids. Looked up from germline, CDR1 is SGDLS and CDR2 is YYNGEE. V shed 3 bases and J 4 bases; nucleotides not matched to a gene: 10.

This clonotype was seen many times. The chain joins TRBV2 to TRBJ1-5, with D uncertain. The CDR3 extends over 12 amino acids. Trimming left V 1 base short and J 13 bases short, with 11 bases between. The V gene's germline CDR1 is SNHLY and CDR2 FYNNEI. CDR3 protein: CASSEGVRKQHF. The CDR3 DNA is TGTGCCAGCAGTGAAGGGGTCAGAAAGCAGCATTTT.

The V gene is TRBV20-1, the J gene TRBJ1-2; 7 positions match TRBD1. The CDR3 length is 15 residues. The V segment lost 3 bases and the J segment 4 bases; nucleotides outside the gene matches: 11. The germline V gene has CDR1 DFQATT and CDR2 SNEGSKA (reference sequence). This CDR3 reads CSASARTGSGYGYTF. The CDR3 DNA follows: TGCAGTGCTAGTGCTAGGACAGGCTCGGGCTATGGCTACACCTTC.

The chain employs TRBV20-1 and TRBJ1-5; 9 bases agree with TRBD1. The CDR3 is 14 residues long. Germline CDR1 DFQATT, CDR2 SNEGSKA (reference sequence). The V and J ends lost 3 bases and 6 bases, in that order; junction bases with no gene match: 6. The CDR3 DNA reads TGCAGTGCTAGTCTCTACAGGGGGCGTCAGCCCCAGCATTTT. Translated: CSASLYRGRQPQHF.

The sample holds many counts of this clonotype. The chain uses TRBV6-1 and TRBJ1-5; the D is unclear. The CDR3 runs to 15 residues. Germline V lookup: CDR1 MNHNS, CDR2 SASEGT. Trimming shortened V by 3 bases and J by 7 bases, and 16 bases separated the two germline ends. The CDR3 reads CASSDIDRGHQPQHF. The CDR3 nucleotides read TGTGCCAGCAGTGATATCGACCGAGGCCACCAGCCCCAGCATTTT.

A few counts support this clonotype. This chain links TRBV19 with TRBJ1-1; D possibly corresponds to TRBD1 (5 bases). Looked up from germline, CDR1 is LNHDA and CDR2 is SQIVND (reference sequence). The length of the CDR3 is 14 residues. V was pared by 3 bases and J by 5 bases, with 13 bases between. The CDR3 region is CASSMTVGGTEAFF. The CDR3 nucleotides are TGTGCCAGTAGTATGACAGTGGGAGGGACTGAAGCTTTCTTT.

This clonotype was detected ten times or more. This chain joins TRBV12-3 or TRBV12-4 and TRBJ2-5; D perhaps matches TRBD1 (5 bases). V was trimmed by 6 bases and J by 2 bases, leaving 13 bases between them. The CDR3 sequence is 14 residues long. This CDR3 reads CASSRQGGQETQYF. CDR3 bases: TGTGCCAGCAGCAGGCAGGGTGGGCAAGAGACCCAGTACTTC.

The rearrangement joins TRBV29-1 to TRBJ1-1, with unresolved D. CDR1 is SQVTM, CDR2 ANQGSEA, per germline. Trimming removed 7 bases from V and 0 bases from J, with 6 bases in between. The CDR3 is 11 residues long. The CDR3 DNA sequence: TGCAGCGCCGTCGTGAACACTGAAGCTTTCTTT. Its protein product is CSAVVNTEAFF.

This chain uses TRBV7-2 with TRBJ2-3; TRBD2 matches at 7 bases. From germline, CDR1 is SGHTA and CDR2 FQGNSA. The trim removed 5 bases at V and 0 bases at J, leaving 5 bases unmatched. The CDR3 length is 15 residues. CDR3 bases: TGTGCCAGCAGCCAAGCGGGGCGGAGCACAGATACGCAGTATTTT. Translated: CASSQAGRSTDTQYF.

The rearrangement uses TRBV20-1 and TRBJ2-5; TRBD1 aligns across 7 bases. This CDR3 is 14 amino acids long. CDR1 and CDR2 (germline): DFQATT, SNEGSKA (reference sequence). V lost 6 bases and J lost 1; bases outside the gene matches: 8. CDR3 protein: CSADQTGIQETQYF. CDR3 sequence (DNA): TGCAGTGCGGATCAGACAGGGATCCAAGAGACCCAGTACTTC.

The chain employs TRBV15 and TRBJ1-2; D is perhaps TRBD1 (6 bases). Germline CDR1 and CDR2: LNHNV and YYDKDF (reference sequence). The V end was cut by 0 bases, the J end by 4 bases, with 15 bases between. This CDR3 comprises 16 residues. The CDR3 nucleotides read TGTGCCACCAGCAGAGATTTGACGGGGGCCCGCTATGGCTACACCTTC. This sequence encodes CATSRDLTGARYGYTF.

V and J are TRBV5-1 and TRBJ2-3, with 10 bases aligning to TRBD2. Germline loops: CDR1 SGHRS, CDR2 YFSETQ. Unmatched junction bases numbered 20, after V lost 3 bases and J lost 4 bases. The CDR3 has 20 residues. DNA of the CDR3: TGCGCCAGCAGCTACGGGGGACCGAAACTAGCGGGAAGGAGGTCAGATACGCAGTATTTT. It is translated as CASSYGGPKLAGRRSDTQYF.

The chain recombines TRBV7-2 with TRBJ2-7; D unclear. Trimming took off 3 bases at V and 6 bases at J, with 15 bases between the two ends. Looked up from germline, CDR1 is SGHTA and CDR2 is FQGNSA. This CDR3 comprises 14 residues. CDR3 amino acids: CASSFVISLSEQYF. The CDR3 DNA sequence: TGTGCCAGCAGCTTTGTAATATCGCTCTCCGAGCAGTACTTC.

This clonotype turned up a few times. The rearrangement links TRBV9 to TRBJ2-2; D remains unclear. The CDR3 runs 14 residues. Trimming pared 5 bases from V and 1 base from J, leaving 9 bases between. The V gene's germline CDR1 is SGDLS and CDR2 YYNGEE. The CDR3: CASRPIGNTGELFF. The CDR3 DNA is TGTGCCAGCAGGCCCATCGGGAACACCGGGGAGCTGTTTTTT. The whole variable domain, filled in from reference TRBV9 and TRBJ2-2, reads DSGVTQTPKHLITATGQRVTLRCSPRSGDLSVYWYQQSLDQGLQFLIQYYNGEERAKGNILERFSAQQFPDLHSELNLSSLELGDSALYFCASRPIGNTGELFFGEGSRLTVL.

This clonotype has a count of ten or more. The chain joins TRBV10-3 to TRBJ2-7; a possible D gene is TRBD2 (5 bases). The germline V gene encodes CDR1 ENHRY and CDR2 SYGVKD. Trimming took 11 bases from V and 3 from J, leaving 11 bases between them. The CDR3 spans 11 residues. CDR3 bases: TGTGCCGTAACCCGGGACTACGAGCAGTACTTC. Amino acid sequence: CAVTRDYEQYF.

The chain uses TRBV20-1 and TRBJ2-5; unclear D gene. The CDR3 contains 12 residues. The germline V gene encodes CDR1 DFQATT and CDR2 SNEGSKA (reference sequence). The germline V and J ends were trimmed by 3 bases and 1 base, with 6 bases remaining between them. The CDR3, as DNA: TGCAGTGCTAGTCGATTCCAAGAGACCCAGTACTTC. Protein product: CSASRFQETQYF.

The gene calls are TRBV9 and TRBJ1-3, with unresolved D. Looked up from germline, CDR1 is SGDLS and CDR2 is YYNGEE. The CDR3 loop spans 16 amino acids. The V end was cut by 0 bases, the J end by 0 bases, with 10 bases between. CDR3: CASSVGTDLSGNTIYF. CDR3 DNA sequence: TGTGCCAGCAGCGTAGGTACAGACCTCTCTGGAAACACCATATATTTT.

This clonotype was counted at least ten times. The genes are TRBV6-1 and TRBJ1-4; the D gene is possibly TRBD1 (6 bases). The germline CDR1 and CDR2 sequences are MNHNS and SASEGT. This CDR3 spans 15 amino acids. V lost 1 base and J lost 8, with 14 bases in between. The CDR3 DNA follows: TGTGCCAGCAGTGAAGATCTGGTCAGGGGCGAAAAACTGTTTTTT. Its translation is CASSEDLVRGEKLFF.

This chain joins TRBV7-2 and TRBJ1-6; D unresolved. This CDR3 is 14 amino acids long. Germline V gene data show CDR1 as SGHTA and CDR2 as FQGNSA. Trimming left V 2 bases short and J 5 bases short, with 7 bases between. CDR3 DNA: TGTGCCAGCAGCTTAAACAGAAATAATTCACCCCTCCACTTT. Amino acid sequence: CASSLNRNNSPLHF.

The chain carries TRBV5-1 and TRBJ2-7, with TRBD2 matching over 8 bases. The germline V gene encodes CDR1 SGHRS and CDR2 YFSETQ. V lost 0 bases, J lost 7 bases, and 9 bases stayed unmatched. The CDR3 loop spans 15 amino acids. CDR3 sequence: CASSLAKAGVGEQYF. CDR3 nucleotides: TGCGCCAGCAGCTTGGCTAAAGCGGGAGTTGGTGAGCAGTACTTC.

The chain joins TRBV14 to TRBJ1-1, with 8 bases matching TRBD1. The CDR3 length is 15 residues. Germline V CDR1 and CDR2: SGHDN, FVKESK. The V segment lost 5 bases and the J segment 3 bases; nucleotides outside the gene matches: 8. The CDR3 DNA is TGTGCCAGCAGCGCACACAGGGGGTGGGACACTGAAGCTTTCTTT. Translation: CASSAHRGWDTEAFF.

The sample holds many counts of this clonotype. The rearrangement links TRBV12-5 to TRBJ2-7; 7 nucleotides line up with TRBD1. There are 15 residues in the CDR3. Germline CDR1 and CDR2: LGHNT and FRNRAP. Losses at the gene ends were 4 bases for V and 5 bases for J; bases not matched to a gene: 11. The CDR3 protein is CASGSLRQGFDEQYF. Here the CDR3 DNA reads TGTGCTAGTGGTTCACTAAGACAGGGATTCGACGAGCAGTACTTC.

This clonotype was detected ten times or more. V and J are TRBV20-1 and TRBJ1-2; tentatively, D is TRBD1 (5 bases). There are 12 residues in the CDR3. Between the trimmed V and J ends, which lost 4 bases and 2 bases, there was a span of 8 bases. Germline V lookup: CDR1 DFQATT, CDR2 SNEGSKA (reference sequence). CDR3 residues: CSAIRQNYGYTF. The CDR3 bases are TGCAGTGCTATTCGACAGAACTATGGCTACACCTTC.